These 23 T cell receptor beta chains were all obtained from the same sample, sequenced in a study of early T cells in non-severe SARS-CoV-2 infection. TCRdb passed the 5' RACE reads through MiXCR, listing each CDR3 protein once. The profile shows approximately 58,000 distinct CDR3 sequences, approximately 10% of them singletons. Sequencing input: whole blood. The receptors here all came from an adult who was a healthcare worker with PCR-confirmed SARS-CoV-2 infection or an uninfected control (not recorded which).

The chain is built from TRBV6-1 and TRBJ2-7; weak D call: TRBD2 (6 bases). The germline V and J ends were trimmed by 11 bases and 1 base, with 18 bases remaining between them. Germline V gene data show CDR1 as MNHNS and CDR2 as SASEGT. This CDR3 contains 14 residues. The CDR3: CAPPSTGGSYEQYF. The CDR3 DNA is TGTGCCCCCCCGAGCACCGGGGGATCCTACGAGCAGTACTTC.

Here the CDR3 reads CSARTTGPYEQYF. CDR3 coding DNA: TGCAGTGCCCGGACAACAGGGCCCTACGAGCAGTACTTC. The rearrangement links TRBV20-1 to TRBJ2-7; a possible D gene is TRBD1 (6 bases). This CDR3 has 13 amino acids. Germline V gives CDR1 DFQATT, CDR2 SNEGSKA (reference sequence). V lost 6 bases and J lost 2, with 14 bases in between.

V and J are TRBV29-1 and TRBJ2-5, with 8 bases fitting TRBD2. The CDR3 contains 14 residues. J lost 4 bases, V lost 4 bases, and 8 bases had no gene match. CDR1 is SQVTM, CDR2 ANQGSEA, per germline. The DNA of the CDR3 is TGCAGCGTTGCCCCCTCGGGAGGGAGAGAGACCCAGTACTTC. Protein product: CSVAPSGGRETQYF.

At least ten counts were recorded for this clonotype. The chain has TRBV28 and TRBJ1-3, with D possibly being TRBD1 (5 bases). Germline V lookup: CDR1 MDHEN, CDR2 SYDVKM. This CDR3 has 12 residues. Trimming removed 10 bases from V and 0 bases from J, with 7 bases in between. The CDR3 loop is CATGSSGNTIYF. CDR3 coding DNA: TGTGCCACAGGGAGCTCTGGAAACACCATATATTTT.

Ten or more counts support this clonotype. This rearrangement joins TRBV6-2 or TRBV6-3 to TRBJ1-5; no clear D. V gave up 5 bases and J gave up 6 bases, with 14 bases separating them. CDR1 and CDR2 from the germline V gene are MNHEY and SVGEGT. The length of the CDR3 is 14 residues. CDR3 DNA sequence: TGTGCCAGCAGTCATGACGCGGGCAGTCAGCCCCAGCATTTT. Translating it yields CASSHDAGSQPQHF.

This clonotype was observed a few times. Here the CDR3 DNA reads TGTGCCAGCAGCAGGGGCCAGGGGCGGGGGCGCAGAGATACGCAGTATTTT. This sequence encodes CASSRGQGRGRRDTQYF. The J gene is TRBJ2-3, the V gene TRBV5-4; D possibly corresponds to TRBD2 (7 bases). Trimming stripped 4 bases from V and 5 bases from J, with 23 bases between. Germline values: CDR1 SGHNT, CDR2 YYREEE (reference sequence). The CDR3 contains 17 residues.

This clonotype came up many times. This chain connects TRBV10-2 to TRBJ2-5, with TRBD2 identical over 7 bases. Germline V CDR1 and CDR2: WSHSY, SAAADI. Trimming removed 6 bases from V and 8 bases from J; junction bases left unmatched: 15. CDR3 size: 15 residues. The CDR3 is CASSNGTKNRVTQYF. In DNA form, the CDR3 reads TGCGCCAGCAGCAACGGGACTAAAAATCGGGTAACCCAGTACTTC.

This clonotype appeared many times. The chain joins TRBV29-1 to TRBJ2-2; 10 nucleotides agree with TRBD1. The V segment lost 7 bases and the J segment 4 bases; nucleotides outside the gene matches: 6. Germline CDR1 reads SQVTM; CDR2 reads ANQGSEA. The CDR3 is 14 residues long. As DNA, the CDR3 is TGCAGCGCGAGACAGGGGGCGGGCACCGGGGAGCTGTTTTTT. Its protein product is CSARQGAGTGELFF.

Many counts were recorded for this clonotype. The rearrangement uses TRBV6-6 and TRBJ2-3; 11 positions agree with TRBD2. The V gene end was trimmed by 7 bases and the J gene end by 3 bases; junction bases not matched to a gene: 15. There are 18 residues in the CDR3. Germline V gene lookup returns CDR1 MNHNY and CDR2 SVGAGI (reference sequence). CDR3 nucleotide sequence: TGTGCCAGCACGATAGCGGGGGGGCCCAACAGAAGAACAGATACGCAGTATTTT. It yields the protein CASTIAGGPNRRTDTQYF.

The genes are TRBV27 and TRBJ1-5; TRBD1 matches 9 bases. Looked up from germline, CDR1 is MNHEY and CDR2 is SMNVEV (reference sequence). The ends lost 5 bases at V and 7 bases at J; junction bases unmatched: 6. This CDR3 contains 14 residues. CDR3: CASSPQGAKQPQHF. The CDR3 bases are TGTGCCAGCAGTCCACAGGGGGCTAAACAGCCCCAGCATTTT.

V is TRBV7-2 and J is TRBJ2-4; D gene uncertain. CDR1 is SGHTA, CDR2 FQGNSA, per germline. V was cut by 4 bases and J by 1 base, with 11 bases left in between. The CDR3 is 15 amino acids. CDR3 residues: CASSSPTGAKNIQYF. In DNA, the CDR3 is TGTGCCAGCAGCTCTCCCACTGGGGCCAAAAACATTCAGTACTTC.

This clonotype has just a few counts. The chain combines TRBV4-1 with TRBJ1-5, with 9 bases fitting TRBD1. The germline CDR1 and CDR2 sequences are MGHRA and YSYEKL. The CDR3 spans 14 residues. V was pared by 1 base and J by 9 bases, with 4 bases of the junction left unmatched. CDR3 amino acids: CASSQGQGEWPQHF. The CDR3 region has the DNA TGCGCCAGCAGCCAAGGACAGGGGGAATGGCCCCAGCATTTT.

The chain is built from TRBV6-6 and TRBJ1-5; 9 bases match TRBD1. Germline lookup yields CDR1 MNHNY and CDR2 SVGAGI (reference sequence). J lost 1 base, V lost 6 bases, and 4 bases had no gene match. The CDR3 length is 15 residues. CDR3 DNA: TGTGCCAGCAGCCCGGACAGGGGAAGCAATCAGCCCCAGCATTTT. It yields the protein CASSPDRGSNQPQHF.

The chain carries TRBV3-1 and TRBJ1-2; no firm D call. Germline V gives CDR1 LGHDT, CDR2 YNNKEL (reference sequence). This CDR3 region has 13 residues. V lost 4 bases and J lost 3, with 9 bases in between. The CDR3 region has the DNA TGTGCCAGCAGCCCCGGGAGATACTATGGCTACACCTTC. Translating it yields CASSPGRYYGYTF.

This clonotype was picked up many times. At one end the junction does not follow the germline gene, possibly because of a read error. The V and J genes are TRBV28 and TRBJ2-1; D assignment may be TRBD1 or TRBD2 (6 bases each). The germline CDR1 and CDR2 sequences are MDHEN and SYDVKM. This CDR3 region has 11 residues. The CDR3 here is CASSQGRLLTF. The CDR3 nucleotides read TGTGCCAGCAGTCAGGGGAGGCTCCTGACCTTC.

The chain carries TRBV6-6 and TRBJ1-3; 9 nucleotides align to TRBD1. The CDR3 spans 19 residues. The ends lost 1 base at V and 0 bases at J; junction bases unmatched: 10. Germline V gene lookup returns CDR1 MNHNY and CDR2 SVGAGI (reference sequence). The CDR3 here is CASSYLRGTGTYSGNTIYF. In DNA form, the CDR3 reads TGTGCCAGCAGTTACTTGAGGGGGACAGGGACTTACTCTGGAAACACCATATATTTT.

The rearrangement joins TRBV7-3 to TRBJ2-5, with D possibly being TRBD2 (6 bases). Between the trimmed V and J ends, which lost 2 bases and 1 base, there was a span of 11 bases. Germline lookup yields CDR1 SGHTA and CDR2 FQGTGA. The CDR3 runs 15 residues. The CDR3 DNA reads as TGTGCCAGCAGCTTAGACGGGGGAAGCCAAGAGACCCAGTACTTC. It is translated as CASSLDGGSQETQYF.

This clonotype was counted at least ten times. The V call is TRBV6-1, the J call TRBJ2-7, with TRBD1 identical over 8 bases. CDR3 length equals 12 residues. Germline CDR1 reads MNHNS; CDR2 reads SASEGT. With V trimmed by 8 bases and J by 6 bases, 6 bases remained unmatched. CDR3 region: CASWTGFSEQYF. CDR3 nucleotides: TGTGCCAGCTGGACAGGGTTCTCCGAGCAGTACTTC.

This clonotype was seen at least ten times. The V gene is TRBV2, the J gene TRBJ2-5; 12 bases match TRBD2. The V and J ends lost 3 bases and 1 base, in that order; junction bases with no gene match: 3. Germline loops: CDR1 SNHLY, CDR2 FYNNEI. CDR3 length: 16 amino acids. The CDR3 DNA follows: TGTGCCAGCAGTGATCTGGGACTAGCGGGCCAAGAGACCCAGTACTTC. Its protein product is CASSDLGLAGQETQYF. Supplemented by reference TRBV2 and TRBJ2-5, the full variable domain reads EPEVTQTPSHQVTQMGQEVILRCVPISNHLYFYWYRQILGQKVEFLVSFYNNEISEKSEIFDDQFSVERPDGSNFTLKIRSTKLEDSAMYFCASSDLGLAGQETQYFGPGTRLLVL.

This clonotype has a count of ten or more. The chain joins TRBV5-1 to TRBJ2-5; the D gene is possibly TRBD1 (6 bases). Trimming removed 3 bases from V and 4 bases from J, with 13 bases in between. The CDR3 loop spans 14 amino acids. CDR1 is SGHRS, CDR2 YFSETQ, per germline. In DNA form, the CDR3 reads TGCGCCAGCAGCTCCTATCTAGGGGGAGAGACCCAGTACTTC. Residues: CASSSYLGGETQYF. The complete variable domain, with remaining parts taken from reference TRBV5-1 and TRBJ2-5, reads KAGVTQTPRYLIKTRGQQVTLSCSPISGHRSVSWYQQTPGQGLQFLFEYFSETQRNKGNFPGRFSGRQFSNSRSEMNVSTLELGDSALYLCASSSYLGGETQYFGPGTRLLVL.

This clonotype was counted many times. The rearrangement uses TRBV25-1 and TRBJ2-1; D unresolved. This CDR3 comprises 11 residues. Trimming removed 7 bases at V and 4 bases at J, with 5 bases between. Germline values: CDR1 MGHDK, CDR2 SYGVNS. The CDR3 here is CASKYYNEQFF. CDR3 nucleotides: TGTGCCAGCAAGTATTACAATGAGCAGTTCTTC.

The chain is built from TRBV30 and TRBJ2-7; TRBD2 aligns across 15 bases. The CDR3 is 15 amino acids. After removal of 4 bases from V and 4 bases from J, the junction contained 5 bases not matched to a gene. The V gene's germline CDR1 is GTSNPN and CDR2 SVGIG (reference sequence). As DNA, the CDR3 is TGTGCCTGGACTCCCGGACTAGCGGGAGGGTACGAGCAGTACTTC. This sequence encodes CAWTPGLAGGYEQYF. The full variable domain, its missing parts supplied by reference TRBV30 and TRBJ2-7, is SQTIHQWPATLVQPVGSPLSLECTVEGTSNPNLYWYRQAAGRGLQLLFYSVGIGQISSEVPQNLSASRPQDRQFILSSKKLLLSDSGFYLCAWTPGLAGGYEQYFGPGTRLTVT.

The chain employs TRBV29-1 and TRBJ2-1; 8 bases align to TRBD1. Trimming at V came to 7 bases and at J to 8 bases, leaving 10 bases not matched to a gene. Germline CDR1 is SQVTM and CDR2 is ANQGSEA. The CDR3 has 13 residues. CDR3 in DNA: TGCAGCGGTCGACAGGGGAAGTACGATGAGCAGTTCTTC. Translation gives CSGRQGKYDEQFF.